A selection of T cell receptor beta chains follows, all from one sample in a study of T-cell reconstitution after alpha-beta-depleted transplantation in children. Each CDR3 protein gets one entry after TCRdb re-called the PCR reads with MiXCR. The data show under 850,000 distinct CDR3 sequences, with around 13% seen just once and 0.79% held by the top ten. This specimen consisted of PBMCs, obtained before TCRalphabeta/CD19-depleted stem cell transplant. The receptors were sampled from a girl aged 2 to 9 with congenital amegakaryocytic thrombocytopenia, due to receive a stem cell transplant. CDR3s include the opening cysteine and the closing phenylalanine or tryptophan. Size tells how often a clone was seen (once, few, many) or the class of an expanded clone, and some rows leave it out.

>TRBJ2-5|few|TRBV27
CASSLSSGLIQETQYF
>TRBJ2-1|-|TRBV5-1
CASSGTGTSGLDFF
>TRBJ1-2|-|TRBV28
CASIQGGQGKSYGYTF
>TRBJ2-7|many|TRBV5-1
CASSPYITGSYEQYF
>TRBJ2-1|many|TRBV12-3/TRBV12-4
CASSLGLAGVQFF
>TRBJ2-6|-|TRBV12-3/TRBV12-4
CASSFSAGAGANVLTF
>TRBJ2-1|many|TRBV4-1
CASSRGLARGGSYNEQFF
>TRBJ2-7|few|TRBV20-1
CSARVEPLAYEQYF
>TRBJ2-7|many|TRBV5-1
CASSLAGTYEQYF
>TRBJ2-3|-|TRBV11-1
CASSLTRFRTSGRTDTQYF
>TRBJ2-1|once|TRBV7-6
CASSFPPLVDEQFF
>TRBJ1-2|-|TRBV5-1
CASSPGGGNYGYTF
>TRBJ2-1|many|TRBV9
CASSVDFWASRDEQFF
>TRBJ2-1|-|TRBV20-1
CSARDPKSGRTYNEQFF
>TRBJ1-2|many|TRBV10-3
CAISEFSSRQVQDGYTF
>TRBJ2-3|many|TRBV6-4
CASSDGGTDTQYF
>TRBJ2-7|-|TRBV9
CASSGNWGSSEQYF
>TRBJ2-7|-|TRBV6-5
CASSYYAPTSGPLEQYF
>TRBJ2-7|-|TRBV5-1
CASSLAGQVTYEQYF
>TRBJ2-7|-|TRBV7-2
CASSLDGSSGIYEQYF
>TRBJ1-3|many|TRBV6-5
CASSYSGGGTIYF
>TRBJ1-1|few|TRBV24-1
CATPMRRMNTEAFF
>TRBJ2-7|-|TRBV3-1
CASSQVRGYSEQYF
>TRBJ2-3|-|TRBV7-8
CARSLAGVGRSTDTQYF
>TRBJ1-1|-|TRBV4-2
CASSQDWGNTEAFF
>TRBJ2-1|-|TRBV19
CASSIAAEQFF
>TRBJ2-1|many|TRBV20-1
CSARDNLGLSYNEQFF
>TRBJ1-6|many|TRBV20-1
CSARRQQAYNSPLHF
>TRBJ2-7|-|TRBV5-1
CASSGSGRDGEQYF
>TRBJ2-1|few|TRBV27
CASSFGWTLHNEQFF
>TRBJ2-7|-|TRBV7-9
CASSPAIGYEQYF
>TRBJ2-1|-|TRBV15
CATSIGLARTEQFF
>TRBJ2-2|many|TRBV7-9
CASSLKGGTGELFF
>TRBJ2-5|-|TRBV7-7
CASSRLGLAGGRLIRGTQYF
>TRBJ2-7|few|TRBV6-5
CASSYSNSGKPYEQYF
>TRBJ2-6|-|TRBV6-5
CASSYAGTARRSGANVLTF
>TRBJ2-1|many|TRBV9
CASSAPGTGINEQFF
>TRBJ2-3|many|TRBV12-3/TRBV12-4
CASRAGADTQYF
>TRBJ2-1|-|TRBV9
CASSPHSGTSYNEQFF
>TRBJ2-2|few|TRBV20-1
CSARGVQGYTGELFF
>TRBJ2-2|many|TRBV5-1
CASSLGVVRNTGELFF
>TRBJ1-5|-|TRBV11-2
CASSVGTGGYSNQPQHF
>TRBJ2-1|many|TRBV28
CASSPRDRLDNEQFF
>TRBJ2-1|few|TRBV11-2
CASSLTSGSGNEQFF
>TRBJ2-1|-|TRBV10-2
CASSETGLAGGEQFF
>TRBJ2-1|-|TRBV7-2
CASSLALGAGGNEQFF
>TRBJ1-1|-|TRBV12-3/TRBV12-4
CASSSGVVNTEAFF
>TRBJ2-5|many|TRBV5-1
CASMGSQETQYF
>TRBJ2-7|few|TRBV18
CASSPRPRRAQYF
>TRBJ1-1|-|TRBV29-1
CSVEVDGSMDTEAFF
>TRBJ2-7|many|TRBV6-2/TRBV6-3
CASSPRHSGEVYEQYF
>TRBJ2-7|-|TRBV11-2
CASSLGVSEQYF
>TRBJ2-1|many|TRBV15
CATSRAASGSNEQFF
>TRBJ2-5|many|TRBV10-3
CAISSSSGTLQETQYF
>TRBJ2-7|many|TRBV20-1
CSASRRAYEQYF